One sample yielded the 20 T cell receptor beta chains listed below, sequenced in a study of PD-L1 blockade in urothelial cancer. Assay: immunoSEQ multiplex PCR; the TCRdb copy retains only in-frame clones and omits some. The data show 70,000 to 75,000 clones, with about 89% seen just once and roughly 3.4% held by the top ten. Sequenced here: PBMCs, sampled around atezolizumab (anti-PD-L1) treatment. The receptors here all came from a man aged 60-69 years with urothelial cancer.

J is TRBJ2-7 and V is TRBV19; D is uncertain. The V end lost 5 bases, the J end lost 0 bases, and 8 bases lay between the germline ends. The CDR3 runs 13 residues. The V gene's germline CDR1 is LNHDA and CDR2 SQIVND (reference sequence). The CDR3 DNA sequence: TGTGCCAGTAGTCGTGAGAGCTCCTACGAGCAGTACTTC. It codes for CASSRESSYEQYF. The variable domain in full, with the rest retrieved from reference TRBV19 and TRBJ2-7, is DGGITQSPKYLFRKEGQNVTLSCEQNLNHDAMYWYRQDPGQGLRLIYYSQIVNDFQKGDIAEGYSVSREKKESFPLTVTSAQKNPTAFYLCASSRESSYEQYFGPGTRLTVT.

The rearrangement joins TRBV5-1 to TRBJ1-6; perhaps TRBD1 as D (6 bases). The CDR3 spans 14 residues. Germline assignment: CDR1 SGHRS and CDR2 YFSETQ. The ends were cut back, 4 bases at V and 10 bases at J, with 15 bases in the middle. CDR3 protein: CASSREGGRSPLHF. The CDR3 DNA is TGCGCCAGCAGCCGGGAGGGGGGCCGATCACCCCTCCACTTT.

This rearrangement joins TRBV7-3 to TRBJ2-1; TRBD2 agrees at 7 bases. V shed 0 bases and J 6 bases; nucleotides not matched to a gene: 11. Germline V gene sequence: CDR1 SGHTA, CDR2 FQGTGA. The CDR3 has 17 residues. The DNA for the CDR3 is TGTGCCAGCAGCTTAACGTTTGTAGCGGGCGGGGGCAATGAGCAGTTCTTC. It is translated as CASSLTFVAGGGNEQFF.

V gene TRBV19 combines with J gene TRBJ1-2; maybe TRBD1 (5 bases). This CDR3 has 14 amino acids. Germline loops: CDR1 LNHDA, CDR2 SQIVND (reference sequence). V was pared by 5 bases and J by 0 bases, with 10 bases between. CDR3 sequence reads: CASSPGGTNYGYTF. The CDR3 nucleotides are TGTGCCAGTAGTCCCGGGGGTACTAACTATGGCTACACCTTC.

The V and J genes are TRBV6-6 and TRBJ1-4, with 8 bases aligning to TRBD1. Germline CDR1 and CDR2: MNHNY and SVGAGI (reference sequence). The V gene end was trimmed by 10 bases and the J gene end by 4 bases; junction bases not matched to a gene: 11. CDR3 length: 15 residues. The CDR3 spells CAISGQGAGNEKLFF. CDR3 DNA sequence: TGTGCCATCTCGGGCCAGGGGGCGGGTAATGAAAAACTGTTTTTT.

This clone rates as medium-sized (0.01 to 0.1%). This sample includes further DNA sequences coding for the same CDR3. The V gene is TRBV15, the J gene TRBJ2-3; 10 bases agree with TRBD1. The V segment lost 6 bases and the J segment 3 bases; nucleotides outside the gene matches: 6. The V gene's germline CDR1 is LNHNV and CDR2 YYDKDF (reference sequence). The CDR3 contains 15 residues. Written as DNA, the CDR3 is TGTGCCACCAGTCGGGACAGGGGAGGGACAGATACGCAGTATTTT. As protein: CATSRDRGGTDTQYF.

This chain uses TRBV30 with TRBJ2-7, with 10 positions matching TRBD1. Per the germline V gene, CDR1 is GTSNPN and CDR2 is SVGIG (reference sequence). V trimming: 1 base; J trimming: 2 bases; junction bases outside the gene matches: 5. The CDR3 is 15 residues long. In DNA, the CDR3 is TGTGCCTGGAGTGGGGAGGGACAGGGGCCCTACGAGCAGTACTTC. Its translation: CAWSGEGQGPYEQYF. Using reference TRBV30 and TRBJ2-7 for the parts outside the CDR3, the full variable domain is SQTIHQWPATLVQPVGSPLSLECTVEGTSNPNLYWYRQAAGRGLQLLFYSVGIGQISSEVPQNLSASRPQDRQFILSSKKLLLSDSGFYLCAWSGEGQGPYEQYFGPGTRLTVT.

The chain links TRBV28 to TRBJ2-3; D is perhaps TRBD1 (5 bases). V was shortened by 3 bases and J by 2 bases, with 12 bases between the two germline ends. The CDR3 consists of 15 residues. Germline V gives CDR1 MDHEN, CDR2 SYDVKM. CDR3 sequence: CASSLARDPTDTQYF. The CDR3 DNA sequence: TGTGCCAGCAGTTTGGCCAGGGATCCCACAGATACGCAGTATTTT.

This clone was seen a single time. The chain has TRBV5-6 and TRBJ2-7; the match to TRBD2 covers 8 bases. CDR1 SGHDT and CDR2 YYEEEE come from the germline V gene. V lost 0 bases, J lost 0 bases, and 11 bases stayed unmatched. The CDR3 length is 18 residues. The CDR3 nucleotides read TGTGCCAGCAGCTTGGCCATCAGCCAGCGGGGGTTCTCCTACGAGCAGTACTTC. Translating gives CASSLAISQRGFSYEQYF.

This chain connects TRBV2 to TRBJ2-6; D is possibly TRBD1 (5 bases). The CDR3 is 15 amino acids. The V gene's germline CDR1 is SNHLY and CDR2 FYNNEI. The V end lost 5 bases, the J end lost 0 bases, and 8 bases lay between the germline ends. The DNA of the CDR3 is TGTGCCAGCAGTCGACAGTTCTCTGGGGCCAACGTCCTGACTTTC. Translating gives CASSRQFSGANVLTF. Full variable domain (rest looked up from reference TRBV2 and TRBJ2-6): EPEVTQTPSHQVTQMGQEVILRCVPISNHLYFYWYRQILGQKVEFLVSFYNNEISEKSEIFDDQFSVERPDGSNFTLKIRSTKLEDSAMYFCASSRQFSGANVLTFGAGSRLTVL.

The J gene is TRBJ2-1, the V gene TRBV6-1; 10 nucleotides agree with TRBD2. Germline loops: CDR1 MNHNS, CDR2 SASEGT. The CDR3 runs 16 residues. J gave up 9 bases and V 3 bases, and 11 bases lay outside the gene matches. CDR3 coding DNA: TGTGCCAGCAGTGACCCAGGAGCGGGGGGGAAGGGTGAGCAGTTCTTC. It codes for CASSDPGAGGKGEQFF.

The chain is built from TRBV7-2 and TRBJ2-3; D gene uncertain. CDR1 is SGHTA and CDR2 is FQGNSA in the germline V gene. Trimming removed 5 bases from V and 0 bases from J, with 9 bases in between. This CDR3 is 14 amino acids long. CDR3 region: CASSPGPSTDTQYF. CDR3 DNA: TGTGCCAGCAGCCCTGGGCCGAGCACAGATACGCAGTATTTT.

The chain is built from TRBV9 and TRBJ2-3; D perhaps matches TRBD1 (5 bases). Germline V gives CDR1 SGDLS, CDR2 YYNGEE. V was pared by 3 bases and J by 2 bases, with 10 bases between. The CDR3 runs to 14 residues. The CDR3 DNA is TGTGCCAGCAGCGCCCGACAGTTCACAGATACGCAGTATTTT. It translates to CASSARQFTDTQYF.

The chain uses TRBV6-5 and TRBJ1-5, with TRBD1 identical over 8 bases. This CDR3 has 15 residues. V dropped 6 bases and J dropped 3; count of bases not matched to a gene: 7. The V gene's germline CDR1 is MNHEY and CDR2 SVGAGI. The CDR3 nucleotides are TGTGCCAGCAGGACCGGGACAGGCATCAATCAGCCCCAGCATTTT. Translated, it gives CASRTGTGINQPQHF.

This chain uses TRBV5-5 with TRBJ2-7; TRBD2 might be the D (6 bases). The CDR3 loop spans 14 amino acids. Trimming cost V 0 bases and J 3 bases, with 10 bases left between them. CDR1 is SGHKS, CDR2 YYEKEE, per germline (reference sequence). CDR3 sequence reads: CASSLASDNYEQYF. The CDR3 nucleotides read TGTGCCAGCAGCTTGGCTAGCGACAACTACGAGCAGTACTTC.

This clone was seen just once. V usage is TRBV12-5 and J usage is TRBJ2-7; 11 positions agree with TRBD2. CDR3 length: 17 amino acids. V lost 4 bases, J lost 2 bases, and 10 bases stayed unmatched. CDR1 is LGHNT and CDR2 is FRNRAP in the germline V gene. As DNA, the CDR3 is TGTGCTAGTGGTTCGCCGACTAGCGGGGTAACCACCTACGAGCAGTACTTC. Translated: CASGSPTSGVTTYEQYF.

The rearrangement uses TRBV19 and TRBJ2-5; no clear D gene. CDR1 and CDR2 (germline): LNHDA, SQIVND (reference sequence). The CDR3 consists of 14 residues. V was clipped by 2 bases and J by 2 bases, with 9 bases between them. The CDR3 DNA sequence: TGTGCCAGTAGTATATCTGTACAGCAAGAGACCCAGTACTTC. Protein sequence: CASSISVQQETQYF.

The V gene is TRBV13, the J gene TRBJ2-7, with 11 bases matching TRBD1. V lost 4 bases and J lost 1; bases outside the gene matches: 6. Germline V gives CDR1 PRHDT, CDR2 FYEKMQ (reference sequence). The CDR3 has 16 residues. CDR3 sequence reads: CASSSSGTGGSYEQYF. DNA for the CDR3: TGTGCCAGCAGCTCATCCGGGACAGGGGGATCCTACGAGCAGTACTTC.

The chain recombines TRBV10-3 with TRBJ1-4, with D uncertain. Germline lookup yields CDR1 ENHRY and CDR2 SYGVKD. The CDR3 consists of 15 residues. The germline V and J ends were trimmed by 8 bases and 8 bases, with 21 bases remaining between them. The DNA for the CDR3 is TGTGCCATCGCGGTTATAGGGTCGGGCGGGGAAAAACTGTTTTTT. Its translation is CAIAVIGSGGEKLFF.

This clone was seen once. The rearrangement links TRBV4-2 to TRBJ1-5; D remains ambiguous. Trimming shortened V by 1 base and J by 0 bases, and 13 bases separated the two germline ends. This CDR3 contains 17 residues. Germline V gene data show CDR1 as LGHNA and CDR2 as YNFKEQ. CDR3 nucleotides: TGTGCCAGCAGCCAAGGGCTTCAGATGAATAGCAATCAGCCCCAGCATTTT. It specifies CASSQGLQMNSNQPQHF.